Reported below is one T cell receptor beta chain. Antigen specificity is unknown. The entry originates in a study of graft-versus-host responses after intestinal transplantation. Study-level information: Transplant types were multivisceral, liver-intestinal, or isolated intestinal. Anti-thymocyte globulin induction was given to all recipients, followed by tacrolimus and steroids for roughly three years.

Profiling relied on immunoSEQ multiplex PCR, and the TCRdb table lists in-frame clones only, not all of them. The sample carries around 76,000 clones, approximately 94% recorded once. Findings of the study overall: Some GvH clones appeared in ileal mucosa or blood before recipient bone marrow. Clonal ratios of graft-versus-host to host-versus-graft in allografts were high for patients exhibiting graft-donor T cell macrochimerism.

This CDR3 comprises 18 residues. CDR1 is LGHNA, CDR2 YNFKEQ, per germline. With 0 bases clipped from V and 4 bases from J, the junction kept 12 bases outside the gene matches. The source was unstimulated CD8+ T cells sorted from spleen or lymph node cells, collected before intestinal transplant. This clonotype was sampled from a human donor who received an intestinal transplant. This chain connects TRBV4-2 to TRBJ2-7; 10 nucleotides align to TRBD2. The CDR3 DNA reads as TGTGCCAGCAGCCAAGATGGTATCCGAACTAGCGGGATGTACGAGCAGTACTTC. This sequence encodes CASSQDGIRTSGMYEQYF.